Each of the 5 T cell receptor beta chains below was sequenced from the same sample in a study of monozygotic twins with inflammatory bowel disease. From the 5' RACE reads, TCRdb lists one entry per CDR3 protein and no DNA. The sample's table shows 420,000 or so distinct CDR3 sequences. The material sequenced was blood. These receptors were obtained from a human donor with ulcerative colitis or Crohn's disease, or a healthy co-twin of an affected twin (not recorded which).

The V gene is TRBV10-3, the J gene TRBJ1-2; TCRdb lists TRBD1, though no DNA is available to test this call. Germline CDR1 ENHRY, CDR2 SYGVKD. This CDR3 comprises 16 residues. The CDR3 protein is CAISDPPGQVLGGYTF.

V and J are TRBV20-1 and TRBJ2-7. The CDR3 is 14 amino acids. CDR1 DFQATT and CDR2 SNEGSKA come from the germline V gene (reference sequence). The CDR3 is CSARRPMSSYEQYF.

The rearrangement links TRBV24-1 to TRBJ2-1. This CDR3 comprises 14 residues. The germline V gene encodes CDR1 KGHDR and CDR2 SFDVKD. This CDR3 reads CATSPRVPYNEQFF.

The gene calls are TRBV6-5 and TRBJ2-7; checking the TCRdb D call of TRBD1 is not possible without DNA. This CDR3 contains 15 residues. Per germline, CDR1 MNHEY and CDR2 SVGAGI. The CDR3 reads CASSSGQGVLNEQYF.

This sequence joins TRBV7-2 and TRBJ2-7; TCRdb designates TRBD1, a call that cannot be tested without DNA. Germline V gives CDR1 SGHTA, CDR2 FQGNSA. The CDR3 sequence is 14 residues long. The CDR3 region is CASSLEVTGAPQYF. Looking up the rest from reference TRBV7-2 and TRBJ2-7 gives the full variable domain: GAGVSQSPSNKVTEKGKDVELRCDPISGHTALYWYRQSLGQGLEFLIYFQGNSAPDKSGLPSDRFSAERTGGSVSTLTIQRTQQEDSAVYLCASSLEVTGAPQYFGPGTRLTVT.